Listed below are T cell receptor beta chains from one sample, sequenced in a study of blood T cell repertoires in COVID-19. Generated by immunoSEQ multiplex PCR, the TCRdb table keeps only in-frame clones and is missing some. The sample lists some 130,000 clones, roughly 86% occurring once. Sequenced: peripheral blood. Receptors originate from a woman aged 45-65 years who had recovered from COVID-19. Both conserved end residues are trimmed from each CDR3. Expanded clones get a size class; other rows say once, few or many, or leave the size out.

clone_size	j_call	v_call	cdr3_aa
-	TRBJ2-3	TRBV30	AWNFGLASDTQY
-	TRBJ1-4	TRBV3-1/TRBV3-2	ASSPRVNEKLF
-	TRBJ2-5	TRBV15	ATSRPSHRDGETQY
-	TRBJ2-2	TRBV5-4	ASSDRQNTGELF
-	TRBJ1-4	TRBV29-1	SVATGFNEKLF
-	TRBJ2-5	TRBV29-1	SAQGAGVQETQY
-	TRBJ2-7	TRBV12-3/TRBV12-4	ASSAGLRYEQY
-	TRBJ2-7	TRBV28	ASSFSAGVQY
-	TRBJ2-1	TRBV9	ASSVEQTFYNEQF
-	TRBJ2-6	TRBV18	ASSRQELEANVLT
-	TRBJ1-1	TRBV3-1/TRBV3-2	ASTPGGRGNTEAF
-	TRBJ2-7	TRBV12-5	ASGSLAFNSYEQY
-	TRBJ2-6	TRBV3-1/TRBV3-2	ASSRYGQGAPGANVLT
-	TRBJ1-5	TRBV4-1	ASSQTAGDNQPQH
-	TRBJ1-6	TRBV5-4	ASSLRQGNSPLH
-	TRBJ1-5	TRBV27	ASSLRPPAAGDQPQH
-	TRBJ2-7	TRBV20-1	SASRDRVLYY
-	TRBJ2-7	TRBV5-1	ASSPGQSYEQY
few	TRBJ2-1	TRBV11-1	ASSPLRVGNEQF
-	TRBJ2-5	TRBV5-6	ASSLSRVETQY